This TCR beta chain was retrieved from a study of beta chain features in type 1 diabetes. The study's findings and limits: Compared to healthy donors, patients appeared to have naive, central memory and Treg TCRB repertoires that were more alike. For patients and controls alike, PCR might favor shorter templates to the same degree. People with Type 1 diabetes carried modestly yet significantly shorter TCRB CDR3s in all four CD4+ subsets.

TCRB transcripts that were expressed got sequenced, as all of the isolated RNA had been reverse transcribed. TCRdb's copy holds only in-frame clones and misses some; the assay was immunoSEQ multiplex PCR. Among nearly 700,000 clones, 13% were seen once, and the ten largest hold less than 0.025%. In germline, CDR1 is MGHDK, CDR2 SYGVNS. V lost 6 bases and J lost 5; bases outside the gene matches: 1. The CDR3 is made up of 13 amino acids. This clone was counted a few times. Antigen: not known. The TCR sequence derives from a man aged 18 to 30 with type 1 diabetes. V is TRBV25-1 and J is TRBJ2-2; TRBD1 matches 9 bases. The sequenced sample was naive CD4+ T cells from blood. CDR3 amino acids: CASRGQGTGELFF. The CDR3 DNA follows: TGTGCCAGCAGGGGACAGGGAACCGGGGAGCTGTTTTTT.